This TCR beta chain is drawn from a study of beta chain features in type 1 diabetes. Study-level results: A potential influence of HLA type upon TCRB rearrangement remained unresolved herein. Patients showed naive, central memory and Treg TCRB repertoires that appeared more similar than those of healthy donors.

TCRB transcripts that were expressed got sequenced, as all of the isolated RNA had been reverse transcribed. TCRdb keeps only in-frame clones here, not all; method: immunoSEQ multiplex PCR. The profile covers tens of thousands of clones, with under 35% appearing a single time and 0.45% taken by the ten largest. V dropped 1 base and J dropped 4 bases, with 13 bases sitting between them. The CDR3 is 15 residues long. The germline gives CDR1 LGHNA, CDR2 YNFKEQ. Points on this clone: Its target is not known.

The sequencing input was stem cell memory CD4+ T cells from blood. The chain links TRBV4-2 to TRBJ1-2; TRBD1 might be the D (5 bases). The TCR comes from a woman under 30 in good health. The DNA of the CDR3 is TGTGCCAGCAGCCAAGTCGACAGTCGGATCTATGGCTACACCTTC. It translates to CASSQVDSRIYGYTF.